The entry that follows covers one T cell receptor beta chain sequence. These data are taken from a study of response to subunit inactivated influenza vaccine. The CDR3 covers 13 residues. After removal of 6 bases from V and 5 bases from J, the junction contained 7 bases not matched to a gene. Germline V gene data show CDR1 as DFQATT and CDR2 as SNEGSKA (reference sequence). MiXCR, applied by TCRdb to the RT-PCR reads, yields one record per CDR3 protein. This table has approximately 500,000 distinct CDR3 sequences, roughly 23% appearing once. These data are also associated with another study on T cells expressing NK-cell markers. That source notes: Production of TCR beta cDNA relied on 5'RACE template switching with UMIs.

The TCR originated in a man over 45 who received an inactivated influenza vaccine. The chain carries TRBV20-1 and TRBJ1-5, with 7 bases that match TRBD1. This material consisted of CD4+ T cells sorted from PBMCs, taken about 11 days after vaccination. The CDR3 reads CSAGEDRYQPQHF. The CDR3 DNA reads TGCAGTGCGGGAGAGGACAGGTATCAGCCCCAGCATTTT.